Listed below are T cell receptor beta chains from one sample, sequenced in a study of blood T cells in healthy people across ages. TCRdb processed the 5' RACE reads anew with MiXCR; each CDR3 protein has one entry. The data hold approximately 880,000 distinct CDR3 sequences, with roughly 43% observed a single time. Sequencing was done on a sample of blood. Every receptor here comes from a man aged 25-45 years in good health. Each CDR3 is given with its conserved first and last residue. A D gene is named only where the DNA matches it firmly. Expanded clones get a size class; other rows say once, few or many, or leave the size out.

j_gene	abundance	d_gene	v_gene	CDR3aa	CDR3nt
TRBJ1-1	-	TRBD1	TRBV12-3/TRBV12-4	CASNLRTGARLNTEAFF	TGTGCCAGCAATCTTCGGACAGGGGCCCGCTTGAACACTGAAGCTTTCTTT
TRBJ2-1	few	TRBD2	TRBV20-1	CSARGLAGVTDEQFF	TGCAGTGCTAGGGGGCTAGCGGGGGTAACTGATGAGCAGTTCTTC
TRBJ2-7	-	TRBD2	TRBV6-2/TRBV6-3	CASSYLGTSDEQYF	TGTGCCAGCAGTTACCTCGGGACTAGCGACGAGCAGTACTTC
TRBJ2-3	-	TRBD2	TRBV5-1	CASSFPPSGGARDTQYF	TGCGCCAGCAGCTTTCCCCCCAGCGGGGGGGCCCGGGATACGCAGTATTTT
TRBJ1-1	-	-	TRBV18	CASSPIQGDTEAFF	TGTGCCAGCTCACCAATACAGGGAGACACTGAAGCTTTCTTT
TRBJ1-2	few	TRBD1	TRBV2	CASSEDRGKGTF	TGTGCCAGCAGTGAGGACAGGGGGAAAGGCACCTTC
TRBJ2-7	-	TRBD2	TRBV7-2	CASGSGLAGPYEQYF	TGTGCCAGCGGGTCAGGACTAGCGGGTCCCTACGAGCAGTACTTC
TRBJ2-1	-	TRBD2	TRBV11-1	CASPRAGLADYNEQFF	TGTGCCAGCCCTAGGGCGGGTCTAGCGGACTACAATGAGCAGTTCTTC
TRBJ2-5	-	-	TRBV6-2/TRBV6-3	CASSIRGTQYF	TGTGCCAGCTCTATCCGTGGGACCCAGTACTTC
TRBJ2-3	-	-	TRBV9	CASSVGPATRDTQYF	TGTGCCAGCAGCGTAGGTCCAGCAACCAGAGATACGCAGTATTTT
TRBJ2-7	few	-	TRBV28	CASSSEGLGDNEQYF	TGTGCCAGCAGTTCTGAAGGACTCGGGGACAATGAGCAGTACTTC
TRBJ1-1	-	TRBD1	TRBV2	CASHYRGGTEAFF	TGTGCCAGCCATTACAGGGGTGGAACTGAAGCTTTCTTT
TRBJ2-1	few	-	TRBV6-5	CASTYRSGNEQFF	TGTGCCAGCACATACAGGAGCGGGAATGAGCAGTTCTTC
TRBJ2-7	-	TRBD1	TRBV11-2	CASSLGQGQYEQYF	TGTGCCAGCAGCTTAGGGCAGGGACAGTACGAGCAGTACTTC
TRBJ2-1	-	TRBD1	TRBV25-1	CASSTQRQGAINEQFF	TGTGCCAGCAGTACCCAACGACAGGGGGCTATTAATGAGCAGTTCTTC
TRBJ2-7	-	TRBD2	TRBV4-2	CASSQVRGTSYEQYF	TGTGCCAGCAGCCAAGTGCGGGGGACCTCCTACGAGCAGTACTTC
TRBJ1-1	-	TRBD1	TRBV6-1	CASSEGGQAGTEAFF	TGTGCCAGCAGTGAAGGAGGACAGGCGGGCACTGAAGCTTTCTTT
TRBJ1-1	-	-	TRBV3-1	CASSQGSLGNTEAFF	TGTGCCAGCAGCCAAGGAAGTTTGGGGAACACTGAAGCTTTCTTT
TRBJ2-4	-	TRBD1	TRBV20-1	CSGTGGAKNIQYF	TGCAGTGGGACAGGGGGAGCCAAAAACATTCAGTACTTC
TRBJ1-1	few	-	TRBV5-1	CASSLPLDMNTEAFF	TGCGCCAGCAGCCTCCCCTTGGACATGAACACTGAAGCTTTCTTT
TRBJ2-7	many	-	TRBV20-1	CSAATVDRSSYEQYF	TGCAGTGCAGCAACCGTGGACCGGAGCTCCTACGAGCAGTACTTC
TRBJ1-2	-	TRBD1	TRBV9	CASSVGTGANGYTF	TGTGCCAGCAGCGTAGGTACAGGGGCGAATGGCTACACCTTC
TRBJ2-5	-	TRBD1	TRBV6-2/TRBV6-3	CASSYSNRGETQYF	TGTGCCAGCAGTTACTCGAACAGGGGCGAGACCCAGTACTTC
TRBJ2-1	once	-	TRBV10-3	CAISGTVSSYNELFF	TGTGCCATCAGTGGGACGGTTAGCTCCTACAATGAGCTGTTCTTC
TRBJ1-2	many	TRBD1	TRBV3-1	CASSHRTGGAGYGYTF	TGTGCCAGCAGCCACCGGACAGGGGGCGCGGGCTATGGCTACACCTTC
TRBJ1-2	-	TRBD1	TRBV25-1	CASLQGASCGYTF	TGTGCCAGTTTACAGGGGGCGAGCTGTGGCTACACCTTC
TRBJ2-3	-	-	TRBV6-5	CASSASWTSTDTQYF	TGTGCCAGCAGCGCAAGCTGGACTAGCACAGATACGCAGTATTTT
TRBJ2-5	-	-	TRBV7-9	CASSRLSLDQETQYF	TGTGCCAGCAGCCGATTATCACTAGATCAAGAGACCCAGTACTTC
TRBJ1-5	few	TRBD1	TRBV4-1	CASSQDVGRGSNQPQHF	TGCGCCAGCAGCCAAGATGTGGGCAGGGGGAGCAATCAGCCCCAGCATTTT
TRBJ2-7	few	TRBD2	TRBV4-1	CASSHPVTGGKYEQYF	TGCGCCAGCAGCCACCCCGTTACGGGGGGAAAATACGAGCAGTACTTC
TRBJ2-1	-	TRBD1	TRBV18	CASSPDTGGNEQFF	TGTGCCAGCTCACCTGATACAGGGGGCAATGAGCAGTTCTTC
TRBJ1-2	-	TRBD1	TRBV20-1	CSASHRGTNYGYTF	TGCAGTGCTAGCCACAGGGGAACTAACTATGGCTACACCTTC
TRBJ1-2	-	-	TRBV7-3	CASSQAGGRGGYTF	TGTGCCAGCAGCCAGGCGGGGGGCCGAGGTGGCTACACCTTC
TRBJ2-7	-	-	TRBV28	CAIQRGTEQYF	TGTGCCATCCAAAGGGGTACCGAGCAGTACTTC
TRBJ2-6	-	TRBD1	TRBV28	CASSEPRTGTGANVLTF	TGTGCCAGCAGTGAACCGCGGACAGGGACTGGGGCCAACGTCCTGACTTTC
TRBJ2-5	-	TRBD2	TRBV4-1	CASAHYLAGVSQETQYF	TGCGCCAGCGCTCATTACCTCGCGGGGGTGAGCCAAGAGACCCAGTACTTC
TRBJ2-7	few	TRBD1	TRBV12-5	CASGPGTGPYEQYF	TGTGCTAGTGGTCCAGGGACAGGGCCCTACGAGCAGTACTTC
TRBJ2-1	few	-	TRBV20-1	CSATKMADNEQFF	TGCAGTGCTACCAAGATGGCGGACAATGAGCAGTTCTTC
TRBJ2-7	-	-	TRBV10-2	CASSERDGYEQYF	TGCGCCAGCAGTGAAAGGGACGGCTACGAGCAGTACTTC
TRBJ1-5	many	-	TRBV9	CASSRTGNQPQHF	TGTGCCAGCAGCAGAACAGGGAATCAGCCCCAGCATTTT
TRBJ2-5	-	TRBD2	TRBV3-1	CASRPSGTSVFQETQYF	TGTGCCAGCAGGCCCTCCGGGACTAGCGTATTCCAAGAGACCCAGTACTTC